Listed here are 16 T cell receptor beta chains from one sample, sequenced in a study of T cell responses to AZD1222 COVID-19 vaccine. The repertoire was sequenced with immunoSEQ multiplex PCR; TCRdb's copy has only in-frame clones and lacks some. The sample shows some 150,000 clones, 88% of them seen only once. Sequenced material: peripheral blood, taken 28 days after the second AZD1222 dose. The source of these receptors is an adult who received the AZD1222 COVID-19 vaccine.

V and J are TRBV3-1 (or the pseudogene TRBV3-2) and TRBJ1-5, with D unclear. Germline V CDR1 and CDR2: LGHDT, YNNKEL (reference sequence). V was pared by 4 bases and J by 4 bases, with 8 bases between. CDR3 size: 13 residues. The CDR3 sequence: CASSPGRNQPQHF. The CDR3 DNA sequence: TGTGCCAGCAGCCCGGGCCGAAATCAGCCCCAGCATTTT.

This CDR3 is CATSDSGVLGQGGNEQFF. The DNA for the CDR3 is TGTGCCACCAGTGATTCGGGCGTTTTAGGACAGGGCGGGAATGAGCAGTTCTTC. The chain links TRBV24-1 to TRBJ2-1; 8 nucleotides match TRBD1. V dropped 2 bases and J dropped 7; count of bases not matched to a gene: 15. CDR1 KGHDR and CDR2 SFDVKD come from the germline V gene. This CDR3 is built from 18 residues.

The V and J genes are TRBV27 and TRBJ1-2, with 8 bases fitting TRBD1. The CDR3 contains 15 residues. Germline V gene data show CDR1 as MNHEY and CDR2 as SMNVEV (reference sequence). V trimming: 3 bases; J trimming: 14 bases; junction bases outside the gene matches: 17. The CDR3 DNA reads TGTGCCAGCAGTTTGGGAAGGCAGGGGACAGGTACGGAAACCTTC. It translates to CASSLGRQGTGTETF.

The sample holds one count of this clone. The chain couples TRBV5-4 to TRBJ2-2; 7 bases are shared with TRBD1. The J segment lost 5 bases and the V segment lost 2 bases, leaving 3 bases of the junction unmatched. CDR3 length: 14 amino acids. Germline V gene sequence: CDR1 SGHNT, CDR2 YYREEE (reference sequence). CDR3 sequence reads: CASSFRGLTGELFF. In nucleotides, the CDR3 is TGTGCCAGCAGCTTTAGGGGGCTTACCGGGGAGCTGTTTTTT.

This clone appeared a few times. CDR3 sequence (DNA): TGTGCCAGCAGTCAGGGGTTTCCCTACGAGCAGTACTTC. Translation: CASSQGFPYEQYF. The genes are TRBV25-1 and TRBJ2-7, with a weak D call TRBD1 (6 bases). Germline V gene lookup returns CDR1 MGHDK and CDR2 SYGVNS. The CDR3 spans 13 residues. The V and J ends lost 5 bases and 2 bases respectively, with 10 bases between them.

The gene calls are TRBV5-1 and TRBJ2-1; D gene uncertain. The CDR3 has 14 residues. Per the germline V gene, CDR1 is SGHRS and CDR2 is YFSETQ. Trimming cost V 6 bases and J 3 bases, with 13 bases left between them. The CDR3 DNA follows: TGCGCCAGCACCCAGATGGGAATCTACAATGAGCAGTTCTTC. This gives the protein CASTQMGIYNEQFF.

This clone has just a few counts. J is TRBJ1-5 and V is TRBV4-1; D gene unclear. The germline V gene has CDR1 MGHRA and CDR2 YSYEKL. V lost 1 base and J 0 bases, leaving 4 bases between the germline ends. CDR3 length equals 14 residues. CDR3 residues: CASSQVNSNQPQHF. CDR3 in DNA: TGCGCCAGCAGCCAAGTCAATAGCAATCAGCCCCAGCATTTT.

The chain has TRBV2 and TRBJ1-5, with a tentative D call TRBD1 (5 bases). The CDR3 sequence is 14 residues long. The ends were cut back, 8 bases at V and 5 bases at J, with 16 bases in the middle. The V gene's germline CDR1 is SNHLY and CDR2 FYNNEI. CDR3 bases: TGTGCCAGCCGGGGCAGGAGTAAAGATCAGCCCCAGCATTTT. Encoded protein: CASRGRSKDQPQHF.

In DNA, the CDR3 is TGTGCCAGCAGCCTACCTGGACAGGGGGCAGAGACCCAGTACTTC. It encodes CASSLPGQGAETQYF. This sequence joins TRBV3-1 (or the pseudogene TRBV3-2) and TRBJ2-5; TRBD1 agrees at 11 bases. Germline V gives CDR1 LGHDT, CDR2 YNNKEL (reference sequence). Trimming removed 4 bases from V and 4 bases from J; junction bases left unmatched: 5. The CDR3 covers 15 residues.

The gene calls are TRBV7-2 and TRBJ1-1; 8 bases fit TRBD1. Germline V gene sequence: CDR1 SGHTA, CDR2 FQGNSA. This CDR3 is built from 13 residues. Losses at the gene ends were 5 bases for V and 6 bases for J; bases not matched to a gene: 5. This CDR3 is CASSTGQGSEAFF. As DNA, the CDR3 is TGTGCCAGCAGCACAGGACAGGGCTCTGAAGCTTTCTTT.

The chain uses TRBV5-1 and TRBJ2-5; 8 bases are a match to TRBD1. Germline CDR1 reads SGHRS; CDR2 reads YFSETQ. The CDR3 extends over 14 amino acids. Trimming cost V 0 bases and J 5 bases; bases outside gene matches: 3. The CDR3 is CASSLGTGKETQYF. The CDR3 region has the DNA TGCGCCAGCAGCTTGGGGACAGGGAAGGAGACCCAGTACTTC.

The table lists this clone with a few counts. The chain uses TRBV7-2 and TRBJ2-7; D unresolved. This CDR3 contains 14 residues. CDR1 SGHTA and CDR2 FQGNSA come from the germline V gene. V was trimmed by 6 bases and J by 4 bases, leaving 16 bases between them. The CDR3 DNA reads as TGTGCCAGCAGTCTCTTAGGGCTCGCGTACGAGCAGTACTTC. It specifies CASSLLGLAYEQYF.

This clone was seen a single time. The chain couples TRBV29-1 to TRBJ2-2; D ambiguous. The CDR3 totals 14 residues. CDR1 and CDR2 (germline): SQVTM, ANQGSEA. Trimming stripped 0 bases from V and 1 base from J, with 6 bases between. CDR3 nucleotide sequence: TGCAGCGTTGAAGAAAGACAGAACACCGGGGAGCTGTTTTTT. This encodes CSVEERQNTGELFF.

This clone is a singleton in its sample. V gene TRBV5-4 combines with J gene TRBJ1-6; D gene ambiguous. The germline CDR1 and CDR2 sequences are SGHNT and YYREEE (reference sequence). V was trimmed by 2 bases and J by 8 bases, leaving 5 bases between them. The CDR3 is made up of 12 amino acids. CDR3 protein: CASSLKDSPLHF. The DNA for the CDR3 is TGTGCCAGCAGCTTAAAGGATTCACCCCTCCACTTT. Looking up the rest from reference TRBV5-4 and TRBJ1-6 gives the full variable domain: ETGVTQSPTHLIKTRGQQVTLRCSSQSGHNTVSWYQQALGQGPQFIFQYYREEENGRGNFPPRFSGLQFPNYSSELNVNALELDDSALYLCASSLKDSPLHFGNGTRLTVT.

V is TRBV7-2 and J is TRBJ2-3, with D perhaps matching TRBD2 (7 bases). The germline V gene has CDR1 SGHTA and CDR2 FQGNSA. The CDR3 is 14 residues long. The V end lost 5 bases, the J end lost 9 bases, and 18 bases lay between the germline ends. This CDR3 reads CASSALGGGHTQYF. Written as DNA, the CDR3 is TGTGCCAGCAGCGCCTTAGGGGGGGGGCACACGCAGTATTTT. The full variable domain, rest sourced from reference TRBV7-2 and TRBJ2-3, is GAGVSQSPSNKVTEKGKDVELRCDPISGHTALYWYRQSLGQGLEFLIYFQGNSAPDKSGLPSDRFSAERTGGSVSTLTIQRTQQEDSAVYLCASSALGGGHTQYFGPGTRLTVL.

This clone appeared a single time. The chain carries TRBV1 and TRBJ2-7; the table gives TRBD1 as D, unverified against the DNA. TRBV1 is an annotated pseudogene. The CDR3 covers 16 residues. This chain's CDR3 is CTSSQDCCTNPFEQYF. The CDR3 DNA sequence: TGCACCAGCAGCCAAGATTGTTGCACAAACCCCTTCGAGCAGTACTTC.